The 5 T cell receptor beta chains listed next were all sequenced from one sample in a study of blood T cell repertoires in COVID-19. The table came from immunoSEQ multiplex PCR; TCRdb's copy has only in-frame clones and leaves some out. The profile shows 250,000 to 300,000 clones, 88% of them singletons. The sample was peripheral blood. The receptors stem from a woman in her forties who had recovered from COVID-19.

On this clone: The junction departs from germline at one end; a sequencing error may be responsible. This CDR3 is also generated by other DNA sequences in the sample. The chain couples TRBV18 to TRBJ1-1; D is ambiguous. The CDR3 sequence is 15 residues long. Germline lookup yields CDR1 KGHSH and CDR2 LQKENI. CDR3 nucleotides: TGTGCCAGCTCACCAGGTATGGCAGGAAACACTGAGGCTTTCTTT. Translating it yields CASSPGMAGNTEAFF.

The chain links TRBV7-9 to TRBJ1-2; D might be TRBD1 (5 bases). The CDR3 spans 16 residues. CDR1 is SEHNR and CDR2 is FQNEAQ in the germline V gene (reference sequence). Trimming stripped 11 bases from V and 1 base from J, with 23 bases between. CDR3 residues: CASLGAGRRGNYGYTF. The CDR3 bases are TGTGCCTCGCTAGGGGCAGGCCGAAGGGGTAACTATGGCTACACCTTC.

The chain has TRBV28 and TRBJ1-1; TRBD1 matches at 7 bases. This CDR3 has 17 amino acids. V lost 3 bases to trimming and J lost 5 bases; unmatched junction nucleotides: 15. Germline-derived CDR1 and CDR2 are MDHEN and SYDVKM. The CDR3 sequence: CASSFPGNRGRTTEAFF. In DNA, the CDR3 is TGTGCCAGCAGTTTCCCCGGCAACAGGGGTCGAACGACTGAAGCTTTCTTT.

There are a few counts of this clone. This chain links TRBV5-6 with TRBJ2-7; TRBD1 matches at 7 bases. V lost 5 bases to trimming and J lost 0 bases; unmatched junction nucleotides: 8. This CDR3 is 15 amino acids long. Germline V gene data show CDR1 as SGHDT and CDR2 as YYEEEE. The CDR3 loop reads CASRSDRASSYEQYF. In DNA form, the CDR3 reads TGTGCCAGCAGATCTGACAGGGCAAGCTCCTACGAGCAGTACTTC.

The chain employs TRBV20-1 and TRBJ1-5; D is possibly TRBD1 (5 bases). V was pared by 6 bases and J by 11 bases, with 14 bases between. This CDR3 contains 11 residues. Germline V gene sequence: CDR1 DFQATT, CDR2 SNEGSKA (reference sequence). The CDR3 spells CSARSGGAQHF. Here the CDR3 DNA reads TGCAGTGCCCGGTCGGGGGGTGCCCAGCATTTT.